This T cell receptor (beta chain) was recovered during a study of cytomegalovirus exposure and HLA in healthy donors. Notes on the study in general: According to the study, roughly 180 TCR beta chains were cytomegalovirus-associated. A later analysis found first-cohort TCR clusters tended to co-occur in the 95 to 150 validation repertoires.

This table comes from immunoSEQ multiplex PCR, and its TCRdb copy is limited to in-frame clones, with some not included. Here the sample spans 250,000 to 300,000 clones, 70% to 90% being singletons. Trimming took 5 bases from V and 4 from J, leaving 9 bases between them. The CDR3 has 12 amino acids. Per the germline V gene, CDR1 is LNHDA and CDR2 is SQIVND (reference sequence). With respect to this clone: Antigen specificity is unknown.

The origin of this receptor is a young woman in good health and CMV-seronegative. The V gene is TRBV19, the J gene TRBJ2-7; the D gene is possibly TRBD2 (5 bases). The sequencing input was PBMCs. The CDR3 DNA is TGTGCCAGTAGTCCGTCGGGATACGAGCAGTACTTC. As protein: CASSPSGYEQYF.